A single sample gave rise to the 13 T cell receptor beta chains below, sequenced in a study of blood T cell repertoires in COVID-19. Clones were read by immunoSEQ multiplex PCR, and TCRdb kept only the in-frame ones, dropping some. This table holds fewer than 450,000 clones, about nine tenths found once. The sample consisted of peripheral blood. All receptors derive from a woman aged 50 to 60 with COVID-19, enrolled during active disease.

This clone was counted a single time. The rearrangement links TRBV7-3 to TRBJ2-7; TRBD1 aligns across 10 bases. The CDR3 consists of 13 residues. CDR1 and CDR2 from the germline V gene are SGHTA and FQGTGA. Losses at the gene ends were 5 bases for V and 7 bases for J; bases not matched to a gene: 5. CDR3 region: CASSPDRGREQYF. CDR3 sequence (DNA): TGTGCCAGCAGCCCCGACAGGGGGCGAGAGCAGTACTTC. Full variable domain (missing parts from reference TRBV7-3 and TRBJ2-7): GAGVSQTPSNKVTEKGKYVELRCDPISGHTALYWYRQSLGQGPEFLIYFQGTGAADDSGLPNDRFFAVRPEGSVSTLKIQRTERGDSAVYLCASSPDRGREQYFGPGTRLTVT.

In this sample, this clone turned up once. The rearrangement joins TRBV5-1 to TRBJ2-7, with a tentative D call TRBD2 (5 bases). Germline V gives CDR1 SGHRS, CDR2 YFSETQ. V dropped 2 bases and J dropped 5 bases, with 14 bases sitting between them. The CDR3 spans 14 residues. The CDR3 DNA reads TGCGCCAGCAGCTTTGGGAGTTTATTCAACGAGCAGTACTTC. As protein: CASSFGSLFNEQYF.

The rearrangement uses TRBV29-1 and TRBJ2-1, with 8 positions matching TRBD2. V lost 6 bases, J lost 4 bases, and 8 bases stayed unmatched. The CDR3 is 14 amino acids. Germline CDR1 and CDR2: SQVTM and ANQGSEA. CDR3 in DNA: TGCAGCGTAGCGGGACTAGAGCAGTACAATGAGCAGTTCTTC. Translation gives CSVAGLEQYNEQFF.

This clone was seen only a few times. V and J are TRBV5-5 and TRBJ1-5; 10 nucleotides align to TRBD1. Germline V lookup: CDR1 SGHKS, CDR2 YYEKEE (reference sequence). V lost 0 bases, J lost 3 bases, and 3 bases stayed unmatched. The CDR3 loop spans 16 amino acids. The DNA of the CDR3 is TGTGCCAGCAGCTTGGTGGGGACAGGGGACAATCAGCCCCAGCATTTT. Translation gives CASSLVGTGDNQPQHF. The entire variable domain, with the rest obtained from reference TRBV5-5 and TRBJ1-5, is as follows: DAGVTQSPTHLIKTRGQQVTLRCSPISGHKSVSWYQQVLGQGPQFIFQYYEKEERGRGNFPDRFSARQFPNYSSELNVNALLLGDSALYLCASSLVGTGDNQPQHFGDGTRLSIL.

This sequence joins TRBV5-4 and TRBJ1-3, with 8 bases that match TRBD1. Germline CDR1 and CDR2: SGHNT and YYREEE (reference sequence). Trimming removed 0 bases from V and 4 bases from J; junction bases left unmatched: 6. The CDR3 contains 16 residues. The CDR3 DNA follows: TGTGCCAGCAGCTTGGGACAGGGGATATTGGGAAACACCATATATTTT. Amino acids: CASSLGQGILGNTIYF.

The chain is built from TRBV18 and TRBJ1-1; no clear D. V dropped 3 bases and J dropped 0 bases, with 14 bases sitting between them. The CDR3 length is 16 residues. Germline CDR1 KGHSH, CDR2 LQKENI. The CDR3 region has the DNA TGTGCCAGCTCACCGAGCTCCGATTTAATGAACACTGAAGCTTTCTTT. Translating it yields CASSPSSDLMNTEAFF.

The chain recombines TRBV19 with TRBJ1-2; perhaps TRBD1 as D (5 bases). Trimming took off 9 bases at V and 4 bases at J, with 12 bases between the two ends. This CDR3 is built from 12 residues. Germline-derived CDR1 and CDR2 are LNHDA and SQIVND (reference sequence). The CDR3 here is CASRTGSYGYTF. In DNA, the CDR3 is TGTGCCAGCCGTACAGGATCCTATGGCTACACCTTC.

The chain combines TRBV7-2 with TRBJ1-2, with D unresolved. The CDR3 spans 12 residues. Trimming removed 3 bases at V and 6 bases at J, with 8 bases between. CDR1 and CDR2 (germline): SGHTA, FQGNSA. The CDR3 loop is CASSFYGDGYTF. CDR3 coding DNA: TGTGCCAGCAGCTTCTACGGGGATGGCTACACCTTC.

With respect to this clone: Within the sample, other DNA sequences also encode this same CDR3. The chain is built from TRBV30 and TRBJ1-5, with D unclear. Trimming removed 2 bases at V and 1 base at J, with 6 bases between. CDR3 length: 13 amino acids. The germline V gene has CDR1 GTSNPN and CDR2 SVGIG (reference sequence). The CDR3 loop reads CAWSRGSNQPQHF. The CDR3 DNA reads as TGTGCCTGGAGTCGGGGAAGCAATCAGCCCCAGCATTTT.

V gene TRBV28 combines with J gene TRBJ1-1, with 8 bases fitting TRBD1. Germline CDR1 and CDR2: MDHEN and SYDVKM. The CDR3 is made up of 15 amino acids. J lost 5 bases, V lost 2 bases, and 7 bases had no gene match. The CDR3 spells CASSLQGAWGTEAFF. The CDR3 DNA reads TGTGCCAGCAGTTTACAGGGGGCTTGGGGAACTGAAGCTTTCTTT.

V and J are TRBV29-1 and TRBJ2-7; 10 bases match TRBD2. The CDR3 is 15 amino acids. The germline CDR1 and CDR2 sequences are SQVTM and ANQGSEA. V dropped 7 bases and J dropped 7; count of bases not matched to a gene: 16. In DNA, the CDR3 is TGCAGCGCTTCGATACGACTAGCGGGCCTGTGGGAGCAGTACTTC. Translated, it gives CSASIRLAGLWEQYF.

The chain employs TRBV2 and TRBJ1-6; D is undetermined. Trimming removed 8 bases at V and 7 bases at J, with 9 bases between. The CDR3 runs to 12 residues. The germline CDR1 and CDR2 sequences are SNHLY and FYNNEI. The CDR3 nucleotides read TGTGCCAGCTCTCGGGTGAATTCACCCCTCCACTTT. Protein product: CASSRVNSPLHF.

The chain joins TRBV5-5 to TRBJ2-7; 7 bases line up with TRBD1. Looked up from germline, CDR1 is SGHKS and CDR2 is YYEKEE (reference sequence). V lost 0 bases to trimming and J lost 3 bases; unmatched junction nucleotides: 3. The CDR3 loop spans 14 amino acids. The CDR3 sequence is CASSLDGQVYEQYF. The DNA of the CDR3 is TGTGCCAGCAGCTTGGATGGACAGGTCTACGAGCAGTACTTC.